This passage covers 19 T cell receptor beta chains from one sample sequenced in a study of blood T cell repertoires in COVID-19. TCRdb's copy holds only in-frame clones and misses some; the assay was immunoSEQ multiplex PCR. The data show under 250,000 clones, around four fifths seen once. Source material: peripheral blood. The origin of the receptors is a woman aged 45 to 65 with acute or convalescent COVID-19.

J is TRBJ2-7 and V is TRBV29-1; TRBD2 agrees at 8 bases. This CDR3 has 15 residues. Germline CDR1 SQVTM, CDR2 ANQGSEA. With 4 bases clipped from V and 0 bases from J, the junction kept 8 bases outside the gene matches. DNA for the CDR3: TGCAGCGTTGTAGGCGGGAGGATCAGCTCCTACGAGCAGTACTTC. Translated: CSVVGGRISSYEQYF.

J is TRBJ2-1 and V is TRBV7-3; D is unresolved. The CDR3 covers 12 residues. V lost 6 bases to trimming and J lost 7 bases, with 10 bases between them. In germline, CDR1 is SGHTA, CDR2 FQGTGA. The CDR3 protein is CASSETRNEQFF. DNA of the CDR3: TGTGCCAGCAGTGAGACACGGAATGAGCAGTTCTTC. The full variable domain, with the rest looked up from reference TRBV7-3 and TRBJ2-1, is GAGVSQTPSNKVTEKGKYVELRCDPISGHTALYWYRQSLGQGPEFLIYFQGTGAADDSGLPNDRFFAVRPEGSVSTLKIQRTERGDSAVYLCASSETRNEQFFGPGTRLTVL.

The chain combines TRBV15 with TRBJ1-2; no definite D call. Trimming took off 0 bases at V and 8 bases at J, with 13 bases between the two ends. Germline V lookup: CDR1 LNHNV, CDR2 YYDKDF (reference sequence). CDR3 length: 14 amino acids. DNA of the CDR3: TGTGCCACCAGCAGAGATGATTCCTTCGGGGGCTACACCTTC. Translation gives CATSRDDSFGGYTF.

The chain employs TRBV28 and TRBJ2-1, with a weak D call TRBD2 (6 bases). CDR1 MDHEN and CDR2 SYDVKM come from the germline V gene. Trimming left V 3 bases short and J 6 bases short, with 15 bases between. The CDR3 consists of 15 residues. This chain's CDR3 is CASSFKGGLVNEQFF. In DNA form, the CDR3 reads TGTGCCAGCAGTTTCAAGGGAGGACTTGTCAATGAGCAGTTCTTC.

The chain links TRBV19 to TRBJ1-2; TRBD1 matches 9 bases. Per the germline V gene, CDR1 is LNHDA and CDR2 is SQIVND (reference sequence). V was pared by 7 bases and J by 8 bases, with 5 bases of the junction left unmatched. This CDR3 spans 12 amino acids. CDR3 DNA sequence: TGTGCCAGTACGACAGGGGGGTACGGCTACACCTTC. Its translation is CASTTGGYGYTF.

This clone was detected a few times. The junction differs from germline at one of its ends, possibly a read error. The chain carries TRBV6-6 and TRBJ1-2; TRBD1 aligns across 7 bases. From germline, CDR1 is MNHNY and CDR2 SVGAGI (reference sequence). This CDR3 has 13 residues. CDR3 protein: CAIWEQGSSGYTF. The CDR3 DNA sequence: TGCGCAATATGGGAACAGGGGAGTTCTGGCTACACCTTC.

The count of this clone is one. This chain connects TRBV6-5 to TRBJ1-3; 7 bases are a match to TRBD1. CDR3 size: 15 residues. Looked up from germline, CDR1 is MNHEY and CDR2 is SVGAGI. The ends lost 5 bases at V and 2 bases at J; junction bases unmatched: 6. The CDR3 DNA reads as TGTGCCAGCAGTCGTGCAGGGGGTACTGGAAACACCATATATTTT. Translating gives CASSRAGGTGNTIYF.

The V gene is TRBV2, the J gene TRBJ2-1, with 12 bases fitting TRBD2. With 6 bases clipped from V and 7 bases from J, the junction kept 13 bases outside the gene matches. The V gene's germline CDR1 is SNHLY and CDR2 FYNNEI. The CDR3 contains 17 residues. CDR3 coding DNA: TGTGCCAGCAGCGACCCTAGGCTAGCGGGAGGGCCTAATGAGCAGTTCTTC. Protein product: CASSDPRLAGGPNEQFF.

The chain couples TRBV5-1 to TRBJ2-3, with no clear D. Trimming took off 2 bases at V and 2 bases at J, with 6 bases between the two ends. Germline values: CDR1 SGHRS, CDR2 YFSETQ. The CDR3 contains 13 residues. CDR3 region: CASSFMYTDTQYF. CDR3 DNA: TGCGCCAGCAGCTTTATGTACACAGATACGCAGTATTTT.

The rearrangement joins TRBV24-1 to TRBJ2-1, with 9 nucleotides matching TRBD1. With V trimmed by 4 bases and J by 5 bases, 11 bases remained unmatched. The CDR3 covers 17 residues. Germline assignment: CDR1 KGHDR and CDR2 SFDVKD. The chain's CDR3 is CATSDASGTGNNNEQFF. The CDR3 DNA is TGTGCCACCAGTGACGCCTCCGGGACAGGGAATAACAATGAGCAGTTCTTC.

The chain recombines TRBV6-7 with TRBJ2-7; 13 bases are shared with TRBD2. TRBV6-7 carries the ORF label, with uncertain function. The CDR3 contains 15 residues. After removal of 5 bases from V and 2 bases from J, the junction contained 3 bases not matched to a gene. Here the CDR3 DNA reads TGTGCCAGCAGTCCGGGGACTAGCGGGACCTACGAGCAGTACTTC. It encodes CASSPGTSGTYEQYF.

The rearrangement joins TRBV21-1 to TRBJ1-1; whether TRBD1, the table's D call, matches the DNA was not checked. TRBV21-1 corresponds to a pseudogene. CDR3 length equals 16 residues. CDR3 in amino acids: CASSHPGQGEGTEAFF. DNA for the CDR3: TGTGCCAGCAGCCACCCGGGACAGGGGGAGGGCACTGAAGCTTTCTTT.

The chain uses TRBV27 and TRBJ2-7, with TRBD2 matching 10 bases. This CDR3 contains 13 residues. The germline V gene encodes CDR1 MNHEY and CDR2 SMNVEV (reference sequence). Trimming removed 5 bases from V and 9 bases from J; junction bases left unmatched: 7. CDR3 in DNA: TGTGCCAGCAGTACCCCCGGGACTAGCGTGCAGTACTTC. Translating it yields CASSTPGTSVQYF.

The genes are TRBV7-2 and TRBJ2-1; perhaps TRBD1 as D (7 bases). Germline V gene sequence: CDR1 SGHTA, CDR2 FQGNSA. This CDR3 contains 16 residues. V was pared by 5 bases and J by 0 bases, with 14 bases between. The chain's CDR3 is CASSNQGGSSYNEQFF. The CDR3 DNA sequence: TGTGCCAGCAGCAACCAGGGGGGAAGCTCCTACAATGAGCAGTTCTTC.

The J gene is TRBJ2-7, the V gene TRBV4-2, with TRBD2 matching 11 bases. The CDR3 contains 20 residues. Germline V lookup: CDR1 LGHNA, CDR2 YNFKEQ. V trimming: 4 bases; J trimming: 0 bases; junction bases outside the gene matches: 17. CDR3 DNA: TGTGCCAGCAGCCCGGGAGGGACTAGCGGAAAGTTGGGGGACTCCTACGAGCAGTACTTC. The encoded protein is CASSPGGTSGKLGDSYEQYF.

This chain links TRBV9 with TRBJ2-1, with D possibly TRBD1 on 5 matching bases. V was pared by 0 bases and J by 3 bases, with 10 bases between. Looked up from germline, CDR1 is SGDLS and CDR2 is YYNGEE. The CDR3 sequence is 15 residues long. The CDR3 protein is CASSVGPRDYNEQFF. CDR3 nucleotide sequence: TGTGCCAGCAGCGTAGGCCCCAGGGACTACAATGAGCAGTTCTTC.

This rearrangement joins TRBV19 to TRBJ1-5; 7 bases agree with TRBD1. The CDR3 covers 13 residues. Germline loops: CDR1 LNHDA, CDR2 SQIVND (reference sequence). V trimming: 7 bases; J trimming: 5 bases; junction bases outside the gene matches: 5. CDR3 bases: TGTGCCAGTACCGTGGGACAGCATCAGCCCCAGCATTTT. It encodes CASTVGQHQPQHF.

This chain connects TRBV11-2 to TRBJ2-1, with D tentatively TRBD1 (5 bases). The germline CDR1 and CDR2 sequences are SGHAT and FQNNGV. The ends were cut back, 5 bases at V and 0 bases at J, with 11 bases in the middle. The CDR3 is 15 residues long. CDR3 in DNA: TGTGCCAGCAGCGGCAGGGTATTCTCCTACAATGAGCAGTTCTTC. It translates to CASSGRVFSYNEQFF.

The V and J genes are TRBV12-3 or TRBV12-4 and TRBJ1-1; D unclear. The CDR3 is made up of 13 amino acids. The germline V and J ends were trimmed by 6 bases and 0 bases, with 8 bases remaining between them. The CDR3: CASRTNMNTEAFF. The CDR3 nucleotides read TGTGCCAGCAGGACTAATATGAACACTGAAGCTTTCTTT.